This T cell receptor (beta chain) was profiled in a study of CD8 T cells in ankylosing spondylitis. This clonotype was found many times. MiXCR was run by TCRdb on the 5' RACE reads, yielding one entry per CDR3 protein. The sample lists around 130,000 distinct CDR3 sequences, more than 6.5% occurring once. V lost 2 bases, J lost 3 bases, and 11 bases lay in between. This CDR3 has 14 amino acids. In germline, CDR1 is SGHRS, CDR2 YFSETQ. The chain couples TRBV5-1 to TRBJ1-2; no firm D call. The receptor comes from a male donor with ankylosing spondylitis or in good health (not recorded which). Source material: blood, either unsorted or a sorted T cell fraction (not recorded which). CDR3: CASSFGLSHYGYTF. CDR3 in DNA: TGCGCCAGCAGCTTCGGGCTGTCCCACTATGGCTACACCTTC.